Listed below are T cell receptor beta chains from one sample, sequenced in a study of cytomegalovirus exposure and HLA in healthy donors. Assay: immunoSEQ multiplex PCR; the TCRdb copy retains only in-frame clones and omits some. The sample has approximately 76,000 clones, 94% seen once; the top ten hold around 2.1%. The sequenced sample was PBMCs. Receptors originate from a woman aged 18-29 years in good health and CMV-seronegative. Both conserved end residues are part of each CDR3. Fields, in order: CDR3 length, D gene, clone size, V gene, J gene, CDR3 protein, CDR3 DNA. A D gene is named only where the DNA matches it firmly. Expanded clones are given a class, and other clones once, few, many or no size at all.

>18|TRBD1|few|TRBV5-1|TRBJ2-7
CASSLWAAGQGRYYEQYF
TGCGCCAGCAGCTTGTGGGCCGCGGGACAGGGTCGTTACTACGAGCAGTACTTC
>14|NA|NA|TRBV5-4|TRBJ1-1
CASSRLDRDTEAFF
TGTGCCAGCAGCAGGCTAGACCGCGACACTGAAGCTTTCTTT
>18|TRBD2|NA|TRBV7-8|TRBJ2-1
CASSFRLAGGPRYNEQFF
TGTGCCAGCAGCTTCCGACTAGCGGGAGGGCCAAGGTACAATGAGCAGTTCTTC
>13|NA|few|TRBV7-8|TRBJ2-1
CASNGRGTSEQFF
TGTGCCAGCAACGGTAGGGGGACAAGTGAGCAGTTCTTC
>15|TRBD1|once|TRBV14|TRBJ2-7
CASSYRQGGSYEQYF
TGTGCCAGCAGCTACCGACAGGGGGGCTCCTACGAGCAGTACTTC
>15|NA|NA|TRBV2|TRBJ2-3
CASSEGGYSTDTQYF
TGTGCCAGCAGTGAAGGGGGCTACTCCACAGATACGCAGTATTTT
>16|NA|once|TRBV19|TRBJ2-2
CASSPWGGGVTGELFF
TGTGCCAGTAGTCCCTGGGGCGGAGGGGTCACCGGGGAGCTGTTTTTT
>16|TRBD1|NA|TRBV19|TRBJ1-1
CASWDRGLAVNTEAFF
TGTGCCAGCTGGGACAGGGGGTTGGCGGTGAACACTGAAGCTTTCTTT
>17|TRBD1|NA|TRBV7-9|TRBJ1-1
CASSKTGSGGLNTEAFF
TGTGCCAGCAGCAAAACAGGTTCAGGGGGTTTGAACACTGAAGCTTTCTTT
>15|NA|NA|TRBV18|TRBJ2-7
CASSPEPNSFWEQYF
TGTGCCAGCTCACCTGAACCTAACAGTTTTTGGGAGCAGTACTTC
>14|TRBD1|NA|TRBV2|TRBJ1-4
CASRETGRSEKLFF
TGTGCCAGCAGAGAGACAGGGCGAAGTGAAAAACTGTTTTTT
>14|NA|once|TRBV4-1|TRBJ2-7
CASSQGLTGYEQYF
TGCGCCAGCAGCCAGGGATTGACAGGCTACGAGCAGTACTTC
>14|NA|NA|TRBV14|TRBJ1-6
CASSYREDNSPLHF
TGTGCCAGCAGCTACCGGGAGGATAATTCACCCCTCCACTTT
>14|NA|NA|TRBV28|TRBJ1-4
CASSFWQGSEKLFF
TGTGCCAGCAGTTTTTGGCAGGGGAGTGAAAAACTGTTTTTT
>13|TRBD2|NA|TRBV27|TRBJ2-1
CASSRKRENEQFF
TGTGCCAGCAGTCGTAAGCGGGAGAATGAGCAGTTCTTC
>13|NA|NA|TRBV28|TRBJ1-5
CASSLGSNQPQHF
TGTGCCAGCAGTTTGGGCAGCAATCAGCCCCAGCATTTT
>16|NA|NA|TRBV18|TRBJ2-7
CASSPLPGGQTYEQYF
TGTGCCAGCTCCCCCTTACCCGGGGGGCAAACCTACGAGCAGTACTTC
>17|NA|NA|TRBV7-9|TRBJ2-7
CASSDNNLGGVWDEQYF
TGTGCCAGCAGCGATAATAATCTAGGAGGGGTTTGGGACGAGCAGTACTTC
>14|TRBD1|NA|TRBV6-1|TRBJ1-2
CASRHGTGDYGYTF
TGTGCCAGCAGGCACGGGACAGGGGACTATGGCTACACCTTC
>15|TRBD2|NA|TRBV4-3|TRBJ2-2
CASGSSGKNTGELFF
TGCGCCAGCGGTTCTAGCGGGAAGAACACCGGGGAGCTGTTTTTT
>17|NA|NA|TRBV4-3|TRBJ2-3
CASSQETSLIPTDTQYF
TGCGCCAGCAGCCAAGAAACTAGCTTGATCCCCACAGATACGCAGTATTTT
>17|TRBD1|NA|TRBV4-3|TRBJ1-6
CASSQDVAGQVNSPLHF
TGCGCCAGCAGCCAAGATGTTGCGGGACAGGTGAATTCACCCCTCCACTTT
>20|TRBD2|few|TRBV5-1|TRBJ2-6
CASRNARELAGGAGANVLTF
TGCGCCAGCAGAAACGCCAGAGAACTAGCGGGAGGGGCTGGGGCCAACGTCCTGACTTTC
>15|TRBD2|NA|TRBV9|TRBJ2-1
CASSVGGGRSTEQFF
TGTGCCAGCAGCGTAGGCGGCGGGAGGTCTACTGAGCAGTTCTTC
>12|NA|once|TRBV7-8|TRBJ1-1
CASSSGQSEAFF
TGTGCCAGCAGCTCAGGACAGTCTGAAGCTTTCTTT
>16|TRBD2|NA|TRBV7-9|TRBJ2-1
CASSGKRELVSNEQFF
TGTGCCAGCAGCGGAAAGCGGGAGTTAGTGTCCAATGAGCAGTTCTTC
>11|NA|NA|TRBV28|TRBJ2-4
CASAGTNIQYF
TGTGCCAGCGCGGGGACCAACATTCAGTACTTC
>16|TRBD2|NA|TRBV6-5|TRBJ2-5
CASSYSGLAGGGTQYF
TGTGCCAGCAGTTACTCAGGACTAGCGGGGGGCGGGACCCAGTACTTC
>15|NA|few|TRBV27|TRBJ2-3
CASSAGLTNTDTQYF
TGTGCCAGCAGTGCGGGACTGACGAACACAGATACGCAGTATTTT
>18|NA|NA|TRBV6-1|TRBJ2-6
CASSEVVGRPSGANVLTF
TGTGCCAGCAGTGAAGTGGTAGGGAGACCCTCTGGGGCCAACGTCCTGACTTTC
>14|NA|NA|TRBV2|TRBJ2-5
CASTVPGGQETQYF
TGTGCCAGCACAGTCCCGGGTGGCCAAGAGACCCAGTACTTC
>16|NA|NA|TRBV10-3|TRBJ1-3
CAISERSPDSGNTIYF
TGTGCCATCAGTGAGCGGAGCCCCGACTCTGGAAACACCATATATTTT
>14|TRBD1|NA|TRBV27|TRBJ2-7
CASSYEGAQNEQYF
TGTGCCAGCAGTTATGAGGGGGCGCAGAACGAGCAGTACTTC
>16|NA|NA|TRBV9|TRBJ1-3
CASSGRQIWSGNTIYF
TGTGCCAGCAGCGGCAGACAGATCTGGTCTGGAAACACCATATATTTT
>15|TRBD1|NA|TRBV7-9|TRBJ1-1
CASSLGDRLNTEAFF
TGTGCCAGCAGCTTAGGGGACAGACTGAACACTGAAGCTTTCTTT
>14|NA|NA|TRBV19|TRBJ1-1
CASKEGWVDTEAFF
TGTGCCAGTAAAGAGGGATGGGTTGACACTGAAGCTTTCTTT
>13|NA|NA|TRBV2|TRBJ2-1
CASSVREVDEQFF
TGTGCCAGCAGTGTTAGGGAGGTGGATGAGCAGTTCTTC
>15|NA|NA|TRBV27|TRBJ2-3
CASSLSPGGTDTQYF
TGTGCCAGCAGTCTTTCTCCGGGTGGCACAGATACGCAGTATTTT
>14|TRBD1|NA|TRBV18|TRBJ1-1
CASSLQGSNTEAFF
TGTGCCAGCTCACTACAGGGGTCGAACACTGAAGCTTTCTTT
>14|TRBD1|NA|TRBV5-1|TRBJ2-2
CASSSGQETGELFF
TGCGCCAGCAGCTCGGGACAGGAGACCGGGGAGCTGTTTTTT
>15|TRBD1|NA|TRBV4-1|TRBJ2-7
CASSQGTGGSYEQYF
TGCGCCAGCAGCCAAGGGACAGGGGGATCCTACGAGCAGTACTTC